This T cell receptor (beta chain) is drawn from a study of T-cell memory formation after mild COVID-19. Study background: For the most part, TCR clusters were specific to one donor.

The CDR3 has 16 residues. CDR1 is SGDLS and CDR2 is YYNGEE in the germline V gene. The V and J ends lost 0 bases and 6 bases respectively, with 17 bases between them. TCRdb itself ran the 5' RACE reads through MiXCR, one entry per CDR3 protein. The sample consists of 150,000 to 200,000 distinct CDR3 sequences, around 10% of them appearing once. This clonotype was detected a few times. Sequencing used PBMCs or a T cell subset sorted from them (not recorded which). The chain employs TRBV9 and TRBJ2-3, with D perhaps being TRBD1 or TRBD2 (6 bases each). The sequence was collected from a man between 18 and 29 years old who had mild COVID-19 (a few samples of this study predate the infection). Cell type and time point are not known. The CDR3 loop is CASSVAPRGVEDTQYF. CDR3 DNA: TGTGCCAGCAGCGTAGCTCCTAGGGGGGTGGAGGATACGCAGTATTTT. The full variable domain, in which reference TRBV9 and TRBJ2-3 provide the parts outside the CDR3, is DSGVTQTPKHLITATGQRVTLRCSPRSGDLSVYWYQQSLDQGLQFLIQYYNGEERAKGNILERFSAQQFPDLHSELNLSSLELGDSALYFCASSVAPRGVEDTQYFGPGTRLTVL.